This T cell receptor (beta chain) was retrieved from a study of shared clonotypes between healthy human individuals. Study-wide background: Per-donor plates numbered three CD4 naive, three CD4 memory, two CD8 naive and one CD8 memory.

Original processing notes: For the immunoSEQ data, sequences were junction-only without quality scores, so filtering differed. Sequencing used immunoSEQ multiplex PCR; TCRdb keeps in-frame clones, though not all of them. D and trimming come from the DNA, and the V and J calls and clone size come from that table. The sample lists about 1.5 million clones, about 98% occurring once. This clone was detected once. What it recognizes is unknown. The CDR3 is 15 residues long. Trimming stripped 5 bases from V and 6 bases from J, with 17 bases between. Looked up from germline, CDR1 is SGHTA and CDR2 is FQGTGA. Whole-study findings and limits: The study's rarefaction showed incomplete sorted-subset sequencing despite large depth. Clonotypes shared by all four donors outscored non-shared clonotypes in generation probability.

Sequenced: naive CD4+ T cells sorted from blood. Indicated subset: CD45RA+ positively selected. The rearrangement uses TRBV7-3 and TRBJ2-1, with D maybe TRBD1 (7 bases). This TCR was sampled from a man aged 25-45 years in good health. CDR3 protein: CASSPPRDSPNEQFF. CDR3 DNA sequence: TGTGCCAGCAGCCCGCCGCGGGACAGTCCCAATGAGCAGTTCTTC.